The 3 T cell receptor beta chains below all came from one sample that was sequenced in a study of early T cells in non-severe SARS-CoV-2 infection (dated by TCRdb to about 2021). The method was 5' RACE. Sequencing took place on a NextSeq 500. TCRdb reworked the public reads: Q25 trimming with fastp, MiXCR clone assembly, productive beta chains retained. Every CDR3 protein is listed once, alongside the most common genes and DNA of its rows. For this sample the table gives approximately 39,000 distinct CDR3 sequences, of which approximately 9.9% were detected only once. The ten largest clones take up roughly 12% of the sample. Sequencing was done on a sample of whole blood. The receptors derive from an adult who was a healthcare worker with PCR-confirmed SARS-CoV-2 infection or an uninfected control (not recorded which).

The table lists this clonotype with many counts. The chain is built from TRBV11-2 and TRBJ2-3, with D perhaps TRBD2 (5 bases). Trimming cost V 2 bases and J 6 bases, with 15 bases left between them. Germline V gives CDR1 SGHAT, CDR2 FQNNGV. This CDR3 region has 15 residues. CDR3 protein: CASSLWADSSDTQYF. The CDR3, as DNA: TGTGCCAGCAGCTTATGGGCGGACTCATCGGATACGCAGTATTTT.

The table lists this clonotype with many counts. The chain employs TRBV2 and TRBJ2-1; D unresolved. CDR3 length: 11 residues. V lost 7 bases, J lost 5 bases, and 6 bases lay in between. Germline values: CDR1 SNHLY, CDR2 FYNNEI. CDR3 sequence: CASTLDNEQFF. The CDR3 bases are TGTGCCAGCACTTTAGACAATGAGCAGTTCTTC. Variable domain in full (rest from reference TRBV2 and TRBJ2-1): EPEVTQTPSHQVTQMGQEVILRCVPISNHLYFYWYRQILGQKVEFLVSFYNNEISEKSEIFDDQFSVERPDGSNFTLKIRSTKLEDSAMYFCASTLDNEQFFGPGTRLTVL.

This clonotype has ten or more counts. The chain combines TRBV7-9 with TRBJ2-1, with D hard to call. CDR1 and CDR2 (germline): SEHNR, FQNEAQ (reference sequence). The CDR3 is 13 residues long. Trimming cost V 1 base and J 9 bases, with 10 bases left between them. The CDR3 sequence: CASSLGAYGEQFF. The CDR3 DNA sequence: TGTGCCAGCAGCTTAGGGGCGTACGGTGAGCAGTTCTTC.